This T cell receptor (beta chain) was recorded in a study of blood T cell repertoires in COVID-19. Using immunoSEQ multiplex PCR, the repertoire was profiled, and TCRdb retains in-frame clones only, with some absent. Of approximately 130,000 clones listed, approximately 88% are singletons. The sample was peripheral blood. This receptor was taken from a man aged 50-60 years with acute or convalescent COVID-19.

Here the CDR3 DNA reads TGTGCCAGTAGTCTCTCCAGCTCCTACGAGCAGTACTTC. It encodes CASSLSSSYEQYF. The chain recombines TRBV19 with TRBJ2-7; D is unclear. Germline assignment: CDR1 LNHDA and CDR2 SQIVND (reference sequence). The V and J ends lost 5 bases and 0 bases respectively, with 8 bases between them. The CDR3 sequence is 13 residues long.